This T cell receptor beta chain was retrieved from a study of cytomegalovirus exposure and HLA in healthy donors. Whole-study results and caveats: TCR beta V segments were, for the most part, productive about 87% or about 30% of the time in an earlier analysis.

Everyone who donated was a healthy bone marrow donor. A note on this clone: Its antigen is still unknown.

The PCR had 60 Vbeta and 13 Jbeta primers. Libraries were prepared by immunoSEQ multiplex PCR; TCRdb keeps only in-frame clonotypes and omits some of them. This repertoire comprises 150,000 or so clones; its ten largest clones make up about 1.6%. Sequencing used PBMCs. The clonotype was recovered from a woman in her fifties or sixties in good health and CMV-seronegative.

CDR3 bases: TGTGCCAGCAGTTGGGAGGGAACCTATGGCTACACCTTC. As protein: CASSWEGTYGYTF. The chain links TRBV5-8 to TRBJ1-2; unclear D gene. This CDR3 is built from 13 residues. Per germline, CDR1 SGHTS and CDR2 YDEGEE. Trimming removed 5 bases from V and 4 bases from J, with 12 bases in between.